The text below deals with one T cell receptor (beta chain). This record comes from a study of blood T cell repertoires in COVID-19. At the level of the study: The United States, Italy and Spain were the sources of the acute and convalescent COVID-19 samples. PBMCs, B-cell-depleted T cells, or T cells were the source of the cDNA or gDNA that made up the material.

Original analysis: Estimation of nucleated cell counts was performed using reference gene primer amplification. Profiled with immunoSEQ multiplex PCR; TCRdb holds only in-frame clones, not every one. V and J calls and clone size come straight from that table; D and trimming were deduced from the DNA. This sample has about 220,000 clones; around 82% occur once, and the top ten carry about 7%. The V end was cut by 3 bases, the J end by 0 bases, with 6 bases between. The CDR3 is 13 residues long. Germline V gene lookup returns CDR1 SGDLS and CDR2 YYNGEE. The V gene is TRBV9, the J gene TRBJ1-1; D is unclear. This TCR was recovered from a woman aged 70-85 years with acute or convalescent COVID-19. The sequencing sample was made of peripheral blood. CDR3 bases: TGTGCCAGCAGCGGAGACATGAACACTGAAGCTTTCTTT. Protein: CASSGDMNTEAFF.